Described below is a single T cell receptor beta chain sequence and its context. This specimen belongs to a study of blood T cell repertoires in COVID-19. Study at large: Spain, Italy and the United States supplied samples that represented acute and convalescent COVID-19.

As originally analysed: Reference gene primer amplification in the assay estimated nucleated cell counts. Clones were read by immunoSEQ multiplex PCR, and TCRdb kept only the in-frame ones, dropping some. Clonal size and the V and J genes are those of that table, whereas D and trimming came from the DNA. The sample lists 50,000 to 65,000 clones, 80% to 85% occurring once. Trimming removed 3 bases from V and 4 bases from J, with 12 bases in between. This CDR3 has 15 residues. Germline CDR1 is MNHEY and CDR2 is SVGAGI. The J gene is TRBJ1-4, the V gene TRBV6-5, with D perhaps TRBD1 (5 bases). This TCR derives from a man aged 55 to 70 with COVID-19, enrolled during active disease. Sample: peripheral blood. The CDR3 loop reads CASSYSPGNNEKLFF. CDR3 DNA sequence: TGTGCCAGCAGTTATTCTCCAGGGAATAATGAAAAACTGTTTTTT.